The 27 T cell receptor beta chains reported below all come from one sample, sequenced in a study of T and B cells in COVID-19 patients. Blood genomic DNA input for TRB amplification was about 220-500 ng. TRB rearrangements were amplified by multiplex PCR with BIOMED2 TRB-A/B primers. One entry per CDR3 protein results from TCRdb running MiXCR on the multiplex PCR reads. The sample has about 8,400 distinct CDR3 sequences, more than 20% seen once. The source material was blood. The receptors were sampled from a human donor who had recovered from COVID-19.

V is TRBV19 and J is TRBJ2-7; 10 bases are a match to TRBD2. CDR3 length: 14 amino acids. Germline V gene lookup returns CDR1 LNHDA and CDR2 SQIVND (reference sequence). V lost 6 bases, J lost 2 bases, and 4 bases stayed unmatched. The CDR3 DNA sequence: TGTGCCAGTAGCACTAGCGGGACACCCTACGAGCAGTACTTC. It is translated as CASSTSGTPYEQYF.

This clonotype was observed a few times. J is TRBJ2-5 and V is TRBV12-3 or TRBV12-4; 8 nucleotides line up with TRBD2. The CDR3 loop spans 12 amino acids. V shed 6 bases and J 5 bases; nucleotides not matched to a gene: 2. CDR3 DNA sequence: TGTGCCAGCAGGGGACTAGGGGAGACCCAGTACTTC. Its translation: CASRGLGETQYF.

This chain joins TRBV6-5 and TRBJ1-2, with 7 positions matching TRBD1. The CDR3 is made up of 14 amino acids. Germline CDR1 is MNHEY and CDR2 is SVGAGI. The trim removed 5 bases at V and 4 bases at J, leaving 7 bases unmatched. The CDR3 DNA reads TGTGCCAGCAGTCAGTTCGGGACAGCCTATGGCTACACCTTC. Encoded protein: CASSQFGTAYGYTF.

This clonotype is classed as medium-sized (0.01 to 0.1%). The J gene is TRBJ1-6, the V gene TRBV5-4, with 7 bases fitting TRBD1. Germline CDR1 SGHNT, CDR2 YYREEE (reference sequence). After removal of 1 base from V and 7 bases from J, the junction contained 2 bases not matched to a gene. There are 14 residues in the CDR3. CDR3 in DNA: TGTGCCAGCAGCTTGACCAGGGGGAATTCACCCCTCCACTTT. Its protein product is CASSLTRGNSPLHF. The whole variable domain, remainder taken from reference TRBV5-4 and TRBJ1-6, is ETGVTQSPTHLIKTRGQQVTLRCSSQSGHNTVSWYQQALGQGPQFIFQYYREEENGRGNFPPRFSGLQFPNYSSELNVNALELDDSALYLCASSLTRGNSPLHFGNGTRLTVT.

The chain has TRBV29-1 and TRBJ2-7, with 15 nucleotides matching TRBD2. The germline V gene has CDR1 SQVTM and CDR2 ANQGSEA. V lost 7 bases to trimming and J lost 6 bases; unmatched junction nucleotides: 10. This CDR3 has 15 residues. The CDR3 region is CSGRTSGGAVVEQYF. The CDR3 DNA reads TGCAGCGGGCGGACTAGCGGGGGGGCCGTGGTCGAGCAGTACTTC.

This clonotype is labeled as medium-sized. The chain carries TRBV6-5 and TRBJ2-7, with a possible D match to TRBD1 (6 bases). The germline V gene encodes CDR1 MNHEY and CDR2 SVGAGI. The CDR3 loop spans 14 amino acids. With 5 bases removed from V and 0 bases from J, the gap between germline ends came to 11 bases. The CDR3, as DNA: TGTGCCAGCAGTAATAGGGACACCTCCTACGAGCAGTACTTC. It translates to CASSNRDTSYEQYF.

The chain is built from TRBV7-9 and TRBJ2-1; the D is unclear. Germline loops: CDR1 SEHNR, CDR2 FQNEAQ (reference sequence). Trimming removed 8 bases at V and 3 bases at J, with 14 bases between. The CDR3 totals 14 residues. CDR3 DNA sequence: TGTGCCAGCGATGGTGTGGGGATCTACAATGAGCAGTTCTTC. Protein: CASDGVGIYNEQFF.

In its sample, this clonotype ranks as medium-sized. This chain uses TRBV29-1 with TRBJ1-2; D gene uncertain. V was cut by 4 bases and J by 8 bases, with 17 bases left in between. The length of the CDR3 is 13 residues. From germline, CDR1 is SQVTM and CDR2 ANQGSEA. Written as DNA, the CDR3 is TGCAGCGTTGCGTCCGGGCCGAGGAGAGGCTACACCTTC. Amino acid sequence: CSVASGPRRGYTF.

This clonotype has only a few counts. The rearrangement uses TRBV11-2 and TRBJ2-1; D uncertain. Germline assignment: CDR1 SGHAT and CDR2 FQNNGV. The CDR3 runs 11 residues. Trimming removed 5 bases at V and 10 bases at J, with 9 bases between. CDR3 coding DNA: TGTGCCAGCAGCCATCCAGTCGAGCAGTTCTTC. This sequence encodes CASSHPVEQFF.

This clonotype was observed at least ten times. V is TRBV5-4 and J is TRBJ1-6; 7 bases are shared with TRBD1. With 7 bases clipped from V and 8 bases from J, the junction kept 6 bases outside the gene matches. The V gene's germline CDR1 is SGHNT and CDR2 YYREEE (reference sequence). The CDR3 loop spans 13 amino acids. CDR3 bases: TGTGCCAGCCAAAGGCAGGGGGATTCACCCCTCCACTTT. Protein sequence: CASQRQGDSPLHF.

This clonotype was detected a few times. The J gene is TRBJ1-2, the V gene TRBV20-1, with 10 bases fitting TRBD1. V dropped 5 bases and J dropped 0; count of bases not matched to a gene: 3. CDR3 length: 14 residues. Germline CDR1 reads DFQATT; CDR2 reads SNEGSKA (reference sequence). The CDR3 region is CSAWTGGANYGYTF. In DNA, the CDR3 is TGCAGTGCTTGGACAGGGGGTGCTAACTATGGCTACACCTTC.

This clonotype is judged medium-sized (0.01 to 0.1%). The rearrangement joins TRBV29-1 to TRBJ2-1, with 9 bases identical to TRBD1. The junction had 15 bases not matched to a gene; V was cut back by 6 bases and J by 9 bases. CDR1 is SQVTM and CDR2 is ANQGSEA in the germline V gene. This CDR3 spans 15 amino acids. The chain's CDR3 is CSVGLGQGVGGEQFF. In nucleotides, the CDR3 is TGCAGCGTCGGATTGGGACAGGGCGTAGGAGGTGAGCAGTTCTTC.

In DNA, the CDR3 is TGTGCCAGCACCACGAGGAGAGGGGAGACCCAGTACTTC. This codes for CASTTRRGETQYF. The rearrangement uses TRBV28 and TRBJ2-5, with D possibly TRBD2 on 5 matching bases. The germline gives CDR1 MDHEN, CDR2 SYDVKM. The CDR3 contains 13 residues. Trimming shortened V by 7 bases and J by 5 bases, and 14 bases separated the two germline ends. Supplemented by reference TRBV28 and TRBJ2-5, the full variable domain reads DVKVTQSSRYLVKRTGEKVFLECVQDMDHENMFWYRQDPGLGLRLIYFSYDVKMKEKGDIPEGYSVSREKKERFSLILESASTNQTSMYLCASTTRRGETQYFGPGTRLLVL.

This clonotype has just a few counts. The gene calls are TRBV4-2 and TRBJ2-1; D is unclear. CDR1 is LGHNA and CDR2 is YNFKEQ in the germline V gene. The ends were cut back, 1 base at V and 0 bases at J, with 13 bases in the middle. CDR3 length: 17 amino acids. CDR3 sequence (DNA): TGTGCCAGCAGCCAAGTGCTGCTTAAAAGCTCCTACAATGAGCAGTTCTTC. Translating it yields CASSQVLLKSSYNEQFF.

In its sample, this clonotype ranks as medium-sized. This chain joins TRBV5-4 and TRBJ2-6; D not resolved. V was clipped by 4 bases and J by 0 bases, with 8 bases between them. Germline loops: CDR1 SGHNT, CDR2 YYREEE (reference sequence). This CDR3 has 15 residues. In DNA, the CDR3 is TGTGCCAGCAGCACCGAAAACTCTGGGGCCAACGTCCTGACTTTC. Its translation is CASSTENSGANVLTF.

This clonotype was recorded a few times. The rearrangement links TRBV19 to TRBJ1-2; tentative D call: TRBD1 (5 bases). CDR1 and CDR2 (germline): LNHDA, SQIVND (reference sequence). The V end lost 5 bases, the J end lost 8 bases, and 12 bases lay between the germline ends. CDR3 length: 12 amino acids. The CDR3 reads CASSFPWDGYTF. The CDR3 nucleotides are TGTGCCAGTAGTTTCCCCTGGGACGGCTACACCTTC.

The chain joins TRBV20-1 to TRBJ2-1; TRBD2 agrees at 7 bases. After removal of 8 bases from V and 6 bases from J, the junction contained 10 bases not matched to a gene. Germline CDR1 and CDR2: DFQATT and SNEGSKA (reference sequence). The CDR3 sequence is 13 residues long. The DNA of the CDR3 is TGCAGTACCGATCCGCGGGGGTTCAATGAGCAGTTCTTC. Translation: CSTDPRGFNEQFF.

Concerning this clonotype: One end of the junction varies from germline; a read error may be responsible. The chain combines TRBV19 with TRBJ2-5, with TRBD1 identical over 9 bases. Germline V gene lookup returns CDR1 LNHDA and CDR2 SQIVND (reference sequence). The CDR3 totals 14 residues. Here the CDR3 DNA reads TGTGCCAGTAGCATAGACAGGGGGCAAGAGACCCAGTACTTC. The encoded protein is CASSIDRGQETQYF.

J is TRBJ1-5 and V is TRBV27, with D maybe TRBD1 (6 bases). V lost 9 bases, J lost 2 bases, and 20 bases lay in between. CDR1 is MNHEY and CDR2 is SMNVEV in the germline V gene (reference sequence). The CDR3 is made up of 16 amino acids. The CDR3 spells CARLGRGPLGNQPQHF. The CDR3 region has the DNA TGTGCCAGACTTGGCCGGGGGCCACTTGGCAATCAGCCCCAGCATTTT.

By its share, this clonotype is medium-sized. The rearrangement joins TRBV15 to TRBJ1-6; no definite D call. The ends were cut back, 1 base at V and 0 bases at J, with 7 bases in the middle. CDR3 size: 16 residues. Germline V CDR1 and CDR2: LNHNV, YYDKDF (reference sequence). CDR3 residues: CATSRGPSSYNSPLHF. DNA for the CDR3: TGTGCCACCAGCAGAGGCCCGAGCTCCTATAATTCACCCCTCCACTTT.

The rearrangement joins TRBV18 to TRBJ1-5; TRBD1 is a possible D gene (5 bases). Deletions cut 5 bases from V and 8 bases from J, with 13 bases between. The CDR3 has 13 residues. Per germline, CDR1 KGHSH and CDR2 LQKENI. In nucleotides, the CDR3 is TGTGCCAGCTCAGGGGGAAAACTCGAGCCCCAGCATTTT. Its protein is CASSGGKLEPQHF. The complete variable domain, with remaining parts taken from reference TRBV18 and TRBJ1-5, reads NAGVMQNPRHLVRRRGQEARLRCSPMKGHSHVYWYRQLPEEGLKFMVYLQKENIIDESGMPKERFSAEFPKEGPSILRIQQVVRGDSAAYFCASSGGKLEPQHFGDGTRLSIL.

The chain links TRBV11-2 to TRBJ2-1; 8 bases align to TRBD2. Germline CDR1 reads SGHAT; CDR2 reads FQNNGV. CDR3 length equals 15 residues. Trimming removed 1 base from V and 6 bases from J; junction bases left unmatched: 5. CDR3 sequence reads: CASSLGGLGSNEQFF. DNA of the CDR3: TGTGCCAGCAGCTTAGGGGGACTAGGAAGCAATGAGCAGTTCTTC.

Sample share makes this clonotype medium-sized. The V call is TRBV5-5, the J call TRBJ2-7; D not certain. Germline lookup yields CDR1 SGHKS and CDR2 YYEKEE (reference sequence). Trimming pared 0 bases from V and 3 bases from J, leaving 4 bases between. The CDR3 is made up of 12 amino acids. In nucleotides, the CDR3 is TGTGCCAGCAGCTTGGGGAACTACGAGCAGTACTTC. Protein sequence: CASSLGNYEQYF.

This clonotype has at least ten counts. The chain joins TRBV18 to TRBJ2-7, with D uncertain. The CDR3 has 12 residues. In germline, CDR1 is KGHSH, CDR2 LQKENI. Trimming stripped 6 bases from V and 3 bases from J, with 9 bases between. CDR3 sequence reads: CASSSKVYEQYF. The CDR3 DNA follows: TGTGCCAGCTCGTCGAAGGTCTACGAGCAGTACTTC.

The chain uses TRBV5-1 and TRBJ1-1; 8 bases map to TRBD1. The CDR3 extends over 15 amino acids. Trimming took 4 bases from V and 3 from J; bases not matched to a gene: 8. The germline V gene encodes CDR1 SGHRS and CDR2 YFSETQ. CDR3 in DNA: TGCGCCAGCAGCACCGGACAGGGTGGGTACACTGAAGCTTTCTTT. It is translated as CASSTGQGGYTEAFF.

This clonotype was picked up a small number of times. The chain has TRBV24-1 and TRBJ1-3; a possible D gene is TRBD1 (5 bases). Germline values: CDR1 KGHDR, CDR2 SFDVKD. The CDR3 extends over 13 amino acids. Trimming shortened V by 9 bases and J by 2 bases, and 10 bases separated the two germline ends. CDR3 sequence (DNA): TGTGCCACCCTGACAGACGCTGGAAACACCATATATTTT. Amino acids: CATLTDAGNTIYF.

In its sample, this clonotype ranks as medium-sized. The J gene is TRBJ1-3, the V gene TRBV18; D uncertain. Between the trimmed V and J ends, which lost 8 bases and 0 bases, there was a span of 11 bases. The germline gives CDR1 KGHSH, CDR2 LQKENI. The CDR3 totals 14 residues. CDR3 amino acids: CASRELSSGNTIYF. The CDR3 DNA reads as TGTGCCAGCCGAGAACTTAGCTCTGGAAACACCATATATTTT.